Listed here are 28 T cell receptor beta chains from one sample, sequenced in a study of blood T cell repertoires in COVID-19. The assay was immunoSEQ multiplex PCR, and TCRdb's table has in-frame clones only and misses some. The sample shows fewer than 350,000 clones, approximately 87% of them seen only once. Sequencing was performed on peripheral blood. These receptors were collected from a woman younger than 45 with COVID-19, enrolled during active disease.

The table lists this clone with a count of one. The chain combines TRBV29-1 with TRBJ2-7; the D gene is possibly TRBD1 (5 bases). Germline V gene data show CDR1 as SQVTM and CDR2 as ANQGSEA. The CDR3 runs 12 residues. V was shortened by 3 bases and J by 9 bases, with 15 bases between the two germline ends. The CDR3 DNA follows: TGCAGCGTTGAGGGGCCTTCGTTCGGGCAGTACTTC. This encodes CSVEGPSFGQYF.

The chain combines TRBV19 with TRBJ1-2; a weak D match, TRBD1 (6 bases). Trimming removed 2 bases at V and 4 bases at J, with 8 bases between. This CDR3 comprises 13 residues. Germline lookup yields CDR1 LNHDA and CDR2 SQIVND (reference sequence). The CDR3 region has the DNA TGTGCCAGTAGTATACCAGGGGTCTATGGCTACACCTTC. As protein: CASSIPGVYGYTF.

The CDR3 DNA reads TGTGCCAGCGGAAGGCGGGGGGGCCAGGAGACCCAGTACTTC. Its protein product is CASGRRGGQETQYF. V and J are TRBV3-1 (or the pseudogene TRBV3-2) and TRBJ2-5; 9 bases fit TRBD2. The J segment lost 5 bases and the V segment lost 8 bases, leaving 9 bases of the junction unmatched. This CDR3 contains 14 residues. Germline-derived CDR1 and CDR2 are LGHDT and YNNKEL (reference sequence).

This clone was seen a handful of times. The V gene is TRBV2, the J gene TRBJ1-5; 9 nucleotides agree with TRBD1. CDR3 length: 15 amino acids. V dropped 6 bases and J dropped 4; count of bases not matched to a gene: 7. Germline values: CDR1 SNHLY, CDR2 FYNNEI. The CDR3 loop is CASRPWTGENQPQHF. CDR3 DNA sequence: TGTGCCAGCAGGCCTTGGACAGGGGAGAATCAGCCCCAGCATTTT.

The rearrangement links TRBV10-3 to TRBJ2-3; 11 bases agree with TRBD2. From germline, CDR1 is ENHRY and CDR2 SYGVKD. Losses at the gene ends were 4 bases for V and 3 bases for J; bases not matched to a gene: 12. This CDR3 region has 18 residues. CDR3 DNA: TGTGCCATCAGTGTTCTGACTAGCGGGGACTCGGGGACAGATACGCAGTATTTT. Translated, it gives CAISVLTSGDSGTDTQYF.

This sequence joins TRBV5-6 and TRBJ1-3; D call uncertain. V lost 7 bases, J lost 0 bases, and 8 bases lay in between. CDR3 size: 13 residues. The germline V gene encodes CDR1 SGHDT and CDR2 YYEEEE. The CDR3 loop is CASRYNSGNTIYF. The CDR3 nucleotides read TGTGCCAGCCGTTATAACTCTGGAAACACCATATATTTT.

The V and J genes are TRBV4-1 and TRBJ2-2; D is perhaps TRBD1 (5 bases). The germline V gene has CDR1 MGHRA and CDR2 YSYEKL. V shed 2 bases and J shed 3 bases, with 22 bases lying between them. The CDR3 totals 19 residues. The CDR3 here is CASSQYFSRRAGHTGELFF. In DNA form, the CDR3 reads TGCGCCAGCAGCCAATACTTCTCTAGACGTGCAGGGCACACCGGGGAGCTGTTTTTT.

The chain combines TRBV10-1 with TRBJ1-2; D possibly corresponds to TRBD1 (5 bases). The V gene's germline CDR1 is WNHNN and CDR2 SYGVQD (reference sequence). This CDR3 region has 15 residues. Trimming took off 0 bases at V and 4 bases at J, with 12 bases between the two ends. CDR3 sequence (DNA): TGCGCCAGCAGTGAGTCGCCCGACAGCTTCTATGGCTACACCTTC. This encodes CASSESPDSFYGYTF.

J is TRBJ2-1 and V is TRBV5-4, with 10 bases lining up with TRBD1. Germline CDR1 SGHNT, CDR2 YYREEE (reference sequence). V was clipped by 2 bases and J by 5 bases; unmatched bases: 4. This CDR3 is built from 15 residues. The CDR3, as DNA: TGTGCCAGCAGCTTAGGGACAGGGGTGCACAATGAGCAGTTCTTC. It codes for CASSLGTGVHNEQFF.

This chain uses TRBV5-1 with TRBJ2-7; 11 nucleotides agree with TRBD1. Per germline, CDR1 SGHRS and CDR2 YFSETQ. Trimming removed 3 bases from V and 0 bases from J; junction bases left unmatched: 5. CDR3 length: 16 amino acids. This chain's CDR3 is CASSSGQGAVSYEQYF. DNA for the CDR3: TGCGCCAGCAGCTCCGGACAGGGGGCCGTCTCCTACGAGCAGTACTTC.

This chain connects TRBV18 to TRBJ2-6; no definite D call. This CDR3 region has 16 residues. V dropped 0 bases and J dropped 8 bases, with 14 bases sitting between them. The V gene's germline CDR1 is KGHSH and CDR2 LQKENI. DNA for the CDR3: TGTGCCAGCTCACCACCAAATTGGCAGAGGACCAACGTCCTGACTTTC. It codes for CASSPPNWQRTNVLTF.

The chain has TRBV10-3 and TRBJ1-1, with D unresolved. Between the trimmed V and J ends, which lost 1 base and 3 bases, there was a span of 12 bases. Germline V gene data show CDR1 as ENHRY and CDR2 as SYGVKD. The CDR3 spans 15 residues. This CDR3 reads CAISEWAGGHTEAFF. The CDR3 nucleotides are TGTGCCATCAGTGAGTGGGCAGGTGGTCACACTGAAGCTTTCTTT.

This chain joins TRBV13 and TRBJ2-1, with D perhaps TRBD2 (7 bases). The germline V gene has CDR1 PRHDT and CDR2 FYEKMQ (reference sequence). Trimming removed 3 bases from V and 7 bases from J, with 16 bases in between. The CDR3 consists of 15 residues. Here the CDR3 DNA reads TGTGCCAGCAGCTTTACTAGAGGGGGGGGAAATGAGCAGTTCTTC. Translation: CASSFTRGGGNEQFF.

This chain uses TRBV6-6 with TRBJ1-1; D perhaps matches TRBD1 (5 bases). The CDR3 has 15 amino acids. The V end was cut by 7 bases, the J end by 1 base, with 16 bases between. The V gene's germline CDR1 is MNHNY and CDR2 SVGAGI (reference sequence). The CDR3: CASNRVQGGNTEAFF. CDR3 nucleotides: TGTGCCAGCAATCGCGTCCAGGGAGGGAACACTGAAGCTTTCTTT.

The sample holds many counts of this clone. The V call is TRBV19, the J call TRBJ1-2, with TRBD1 matching 8 bases. The CDR3 runs 15 residues. With V trimmed by 4 bases and J by 4 bases, 8 bases remained unmatched. In germline, CDR1 is LNHDA, CDR2 SQIVND (reference sequence). The CDR3 spells CASSTGQVVRYGYTF. The CDR3 DNA reads as TGTGCCAGTAGTACGGGACAGGTGGTGCGCTATGGCTACACCTTC.

In this sample, this clone turned up a few times. The V and J genes are TRBV4-1 and TRBJ2-5; TRBD2 agrees at 10 bases. The CDR3 has 15 residues. V dropped 2 bases and J dropped 5; count of bases not matched to a gene: 5. Germline CDR1 MGHRA, CDR2 YSYEKL. Written as DNA, the CDR3 is TGCGCCAGCAGCCAACTAGCGGGGGAGTCCGAGACCCAGTACTTC. This encodes CASSQLAGESETQYF.

Details on this clone: The junction differs from germline at one of its ends, possibly a read error. The chain links TRBV9 to TRBJ1-1; unclear D gene. This CDR3 has 15 amino acids. CDR1 is SGDLS, CDR2 YYNGEE, per germline. The CDR3 here is CASSSPYGSNAEAFF. The CDR3 DNA reads TGTGCCAGCAGCTCGCCGTATGGCTCGAACGCTGAAGCTTTCTTT. The variable domain in full, with the rest retrieved from reference TRBV9 and TRBJ1-1, is DSGVTQTPKHLITATGQRVTLRCSPRSGDLSVYWYQQSLDQGLQFLIQYYNGEERAKGNILERFSAQQFPDLHSELNLSSLELGDSALYFCASSSPYGSNAEAFFGQGTRLTVV.

The chain is built from TRBV5-4 and TRBJ2-5, with D possibly matching TRBD1 (5 bases). Trimming stripped 2 bases from V and 2 bases from J, with 13 bases between. Germline V gene sequence: CDR1 SGHNT, CDR2 YYREEE (reference sequence). There are 15 residues in the CDR3. This chain's CDR3 is CASSFQGRFQETQYF. The CDR3 DNA reads TGTGCCAGCAGCTTCCAGGGCCGGTTTCAAGAGACCCAGTACTTC.

The rearrangement joins TRBV11-1 to TRBJ1-6; D remains ambiguous. This CDR3 is built from 12 residues. Germline V lookup: CDR1 SGHAT, CDR2 FQDESV (reference sequence). The ends were cut back, 6 bases at V and 10 bases at J, with 10 bases in the middle. The CDR3 bases are TGTGCCAGCAGTACGGACTCGTCACCCCTCCACTTT. Encoded protein: CASSTDSSPLHF.

This clone was observed a few times. The CDR3 sequence: CASSYSVGGMGTQYF. CDR3 DNA: TGTGCCAGCAGTTACTCGGTCGGAGGGATGGGTACGCAGTATTTT. The genes are TRBV6-5 and TRBJ2-3, with D tentatively TRBD2 (6 bases). Per the germline V gene, CDR1 is MNHEY and CDR2 is SVGAGI. This CDR3 contains 15 residues. The V gene lost 0 bases and the J gene lost 8 bases, with 15 bases spanning the gap.

J is TRBJ1-4 and V is TRBV7-9; D unclear. Germline V lookup: CDR1 SEHNR, CDR2 FQNEAQ (reference sequence). The CDR3 has 15 residues. Trimming removed 2 bases at V and 7 bases at J, with 14 bases between. CDR3 in DNA: TGTGCCAGCAGCTTAACGGGGAGCAAGGGTGAAAAACTGTTTTTT. Protein sequence: CASSLTGSKGEKLFF.

This chain links TRBV19 with TRBJ1-1, with D maybe TRBD1 (5 bases). Per the germline V gene, CDR1 is LNHDA and CDR2 is SQIVND (reference sequence). This CDR3 has 13 residues. Trimming took off 3 bases at V and 6 bases at J, with 11 bases between the two ends. CDR3 amino acids: CASSMGWGAEAFF. CDR3 nucleotides: TGTGCCAGTAGTATGGGGTGGGGGGCTGAAGCTTTCTTT.

The chain combines TRBV5-4 with TRBJ2-7, with 7 nucleotides matching TRBD2. This CDR3 has 15 amino acids. Germline V gene lookup returns CDR1 SGHNT and CDR2 YYREEE (reference sequence). The junction had 14 bases not matched to a gene; V was cut back by 4 bases and J by 7 bases. Here the CDR3 DNA reads TGTGCCAGCAGCCAGGTTTACGGGGGGTCGGATGAGCAGTACTTC. Its protein is CASSQVYGGSDEQYF. The entire variable domain, with the rest obtained from reference TRBV5-4 and TRBJ2-7, is as follows: ETGVTQSPTHLIKTRGQQVTLRCSSQSGHNTVSWYQQALGQGPQFIFQYYREEENGRGNFPPRFSGLQFPNYSSELNVNALELDDSALYLCASSQVYGGSDEQYFGPGTRLTVT.

The chain is built from TRBV13 and TRBJ1-2, with 7 bases fitting TRBD1. In germline, CDR1 is PRHDT, CDR2 FYEKMQ (reference sequence). The CDR3 has 14 residues. V lost 0 bases and J lost 7; bases outside the gene matches: 5. CDR3 in amino acids: CASSLGLPGGGYTF. As DNA, the CDR3 is TGTGCCAGCAGCTTAGGCCTCCCAGGGGGTGGCTACACCTTC.

The chain is built from TRBV25-1 and TRBJ1-1; TRBD1 agrees at 10 bases. Trimming took 4 bases from V and 10 from J; bases not matched to a gene: 6. CDR3 length: 13 residues. Germline assignment: CDR1 MGHDK and CDR2 SYGVNS. The DNA of the CDR3 is TGTGCCAGCAGTGTAACCGGGACAGGGGCAGCTTTCTTT. Translated, it gives CASSVTGTGAAFF.

The V gene is TRBV2, the J gene TRBJ1-6, with D possibly TRBD1 on 5 matching bases. CDR3 length: 17 residues. Germline values: CDR1 SNHLY, CDR2 FYNNEI. V was shortened by 5 bases and J by 2 bases, with 16 bases between the two germline ends. CDR3 region: CASSRDRGSTYNSPLHF. In DNA form, the CDR3 reads TGTGCCAGCAGTAGGGACCGGGGGAGCACCTATAATTCACCCCTCCACTTT.

The chain links TRBV21-1 to TRBJ1-1; TRBD1 reflects the table's D call only, with no check against the DNA. TRBV21-1 is tagged as a pseudogene. This CDR3 region has 15 residues. The DNA of the CDR3 is TGTGCCAGCAGCACAAAAGACAGGGGGGACACTGAAGCTTTCTTT. It codes for CASSTKDRGDTEAFF.

This clone has a single count. The gene calls are TRBV28 and TRBJ1-3; possibly TRBD1 for D (5 bases). Trimming removed 6 bases from V and 0 bases from J, with 15 bases in between. The CDR3 is 16 amino acids. Germline V gene sequence: CDR1 MDHEN, CDR2 SYDVKM. The CDR3 loop reads CASREEGRPSGNTIYF. The CDR3 bases are TGTGCCAGCAGAGAGGAGGGGAGGCCCTCTGGAAACACCATATATTTT.